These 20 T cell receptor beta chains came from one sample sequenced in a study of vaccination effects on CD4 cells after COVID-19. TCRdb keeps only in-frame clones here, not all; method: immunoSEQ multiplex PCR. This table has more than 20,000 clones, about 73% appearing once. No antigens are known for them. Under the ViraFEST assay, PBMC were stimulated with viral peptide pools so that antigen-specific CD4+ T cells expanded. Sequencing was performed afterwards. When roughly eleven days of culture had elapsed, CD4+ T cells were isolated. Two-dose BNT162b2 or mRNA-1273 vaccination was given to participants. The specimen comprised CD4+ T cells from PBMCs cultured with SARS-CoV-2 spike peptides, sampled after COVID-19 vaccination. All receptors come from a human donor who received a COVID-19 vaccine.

The CDR3 here is CASKLDLSTDTQYF. The CDR3 DNA is TGTGCCAGTAAGCTGGACTTATCCACAGATACGCAGTATTTT. This rearrangement joins TRBV19 to TRBJ2-3, with D possibly being TRBD2 (5 bases). CDR3 length: 14 residues. The germline V and J ends were trimmed by 7 bases and 2 bases, with 13 bases remaining between them. The germline V gene has CDR1 LNHDA and CDR2 SQIVND (reference sequence).

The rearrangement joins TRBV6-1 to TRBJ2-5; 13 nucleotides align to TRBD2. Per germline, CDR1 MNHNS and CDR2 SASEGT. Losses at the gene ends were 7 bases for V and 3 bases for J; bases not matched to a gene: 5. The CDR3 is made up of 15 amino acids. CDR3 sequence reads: CASKWTSGGKETQYF. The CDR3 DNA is TGTGCCAGCAAATGGACTAGCGGGGGAAAAGAGACCCAGTACTTC.

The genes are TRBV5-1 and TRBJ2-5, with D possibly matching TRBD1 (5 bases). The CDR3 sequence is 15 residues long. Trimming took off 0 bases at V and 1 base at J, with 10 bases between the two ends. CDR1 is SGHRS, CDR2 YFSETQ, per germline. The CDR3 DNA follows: TGCGCCAGCAGCTTGGCCGCAGGGATCCAAGAGACCCAGTACTTC. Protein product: CASSLAAGIQETQYF.

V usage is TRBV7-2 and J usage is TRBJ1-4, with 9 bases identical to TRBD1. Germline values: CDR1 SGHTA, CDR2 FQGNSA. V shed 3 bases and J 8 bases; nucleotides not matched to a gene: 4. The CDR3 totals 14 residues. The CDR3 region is CASSFRQGGEKLFF. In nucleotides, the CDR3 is TGTGCCAGCAGCTTTAGACAGGGGGGGGAAAAACTGTTTTTT.

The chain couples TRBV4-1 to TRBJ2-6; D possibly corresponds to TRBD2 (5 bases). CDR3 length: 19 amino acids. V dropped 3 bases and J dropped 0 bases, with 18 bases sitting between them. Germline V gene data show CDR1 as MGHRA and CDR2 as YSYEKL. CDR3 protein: CASSQIPGAGSSGANVLTF. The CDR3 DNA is TGCGCCAGCAGCCAGATTCCAGGTGCGGGTAGCTCTGGGGCCAACGTCCTGACTTTC.

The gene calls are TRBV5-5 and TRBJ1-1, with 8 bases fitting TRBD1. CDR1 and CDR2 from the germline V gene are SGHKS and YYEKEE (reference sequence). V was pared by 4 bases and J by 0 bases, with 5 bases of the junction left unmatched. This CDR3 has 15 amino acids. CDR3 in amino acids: CASSPNRGMNTEAFF. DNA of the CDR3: TGTGCCAGCAGCCCAAACAGGGGGATGAACACTGAAGCTTTCTTT.

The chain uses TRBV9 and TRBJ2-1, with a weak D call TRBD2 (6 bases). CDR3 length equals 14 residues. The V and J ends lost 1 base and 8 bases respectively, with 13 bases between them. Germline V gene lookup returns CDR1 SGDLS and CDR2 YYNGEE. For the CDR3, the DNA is TGTGCCAGCAGCGTATCGGGAGCGAGCGATGAGCAGTTCTTC. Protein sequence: CASSVSGASDEQFF.

The CDR3 here is CASSSQETQYF. CDR3 nucleotides: TGTGCCAGCAGCTCTCAAGAGACCCAGTACTTC. The V and J genes are TRBV11-2 and TRBJ2-5; D ambiguous. Germline V CDR1 and CDR2: SGHAT, FQNNGV. The CDR3 sequence is 11 residues long. V dropped 4 bases and J dropped 2 bases, with 2 bases sitting between them.

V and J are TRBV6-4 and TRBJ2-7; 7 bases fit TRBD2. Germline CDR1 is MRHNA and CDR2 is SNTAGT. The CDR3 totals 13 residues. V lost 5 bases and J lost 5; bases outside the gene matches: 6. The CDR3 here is CASSWREGDEQYF. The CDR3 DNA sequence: TGTGCCAGCAGTTGGAGGGAGGGCGACGAGCAGTACTTC.

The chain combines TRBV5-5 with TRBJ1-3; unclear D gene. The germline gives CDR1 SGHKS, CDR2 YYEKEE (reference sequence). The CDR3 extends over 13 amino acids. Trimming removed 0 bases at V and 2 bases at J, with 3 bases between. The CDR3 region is CASSLETGNTIYF. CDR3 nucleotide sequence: TGTGCCAGCAGCTTGGAAACTGGAAACACCATATATTTT.

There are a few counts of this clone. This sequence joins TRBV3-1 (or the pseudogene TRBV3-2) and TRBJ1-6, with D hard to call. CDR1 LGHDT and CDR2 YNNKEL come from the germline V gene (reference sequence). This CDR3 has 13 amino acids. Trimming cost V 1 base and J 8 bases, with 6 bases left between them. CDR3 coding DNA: TGTGCCAGCAGCCAAGGGATCCATTCACCCCTCCACTTT. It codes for CASSQGIHSPLHF.

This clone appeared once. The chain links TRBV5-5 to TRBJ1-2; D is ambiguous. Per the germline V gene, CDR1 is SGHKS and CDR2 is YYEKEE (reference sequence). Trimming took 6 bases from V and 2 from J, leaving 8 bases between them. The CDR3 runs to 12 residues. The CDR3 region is CASTDSNYGYTF. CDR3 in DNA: TGTGCCAGCACTGATTCGAACTATGGCTACACCTTC.

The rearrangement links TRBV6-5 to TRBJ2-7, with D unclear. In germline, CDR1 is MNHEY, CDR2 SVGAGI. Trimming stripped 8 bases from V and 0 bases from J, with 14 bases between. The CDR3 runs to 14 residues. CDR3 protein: CASETNWSSYEQYF. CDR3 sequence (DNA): TGTGCCAGCGAGACAAACTGGAGCTCCTACGAGCAGTACTTC.

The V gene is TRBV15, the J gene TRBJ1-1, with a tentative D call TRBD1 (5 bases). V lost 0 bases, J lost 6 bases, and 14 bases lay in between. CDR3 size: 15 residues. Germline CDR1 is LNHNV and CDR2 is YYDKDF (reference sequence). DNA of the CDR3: TGTGCCACCAGCAGAGATTTGGGGGAAGGGGCTGAAGCTTTCTTT. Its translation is CATSRDLGEGAEAFF.

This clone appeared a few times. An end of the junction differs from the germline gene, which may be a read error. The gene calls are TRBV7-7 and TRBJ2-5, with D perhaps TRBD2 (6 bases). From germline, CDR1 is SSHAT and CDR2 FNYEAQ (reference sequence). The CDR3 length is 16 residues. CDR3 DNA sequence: TGTGCCAGCAGTTCCATCCCGGGGACGTCGGGGGAGAGCCAGTACTTC. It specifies CASSSIPGTSGESQYF.

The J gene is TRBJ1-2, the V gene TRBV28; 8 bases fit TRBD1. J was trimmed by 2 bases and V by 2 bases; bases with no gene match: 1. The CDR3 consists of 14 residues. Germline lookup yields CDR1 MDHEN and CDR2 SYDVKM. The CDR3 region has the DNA TGTGCCAGCAGTTTAGGACAGGGCAACTATGGCTACACCTTC. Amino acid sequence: CASSLGQGNYGYTF.

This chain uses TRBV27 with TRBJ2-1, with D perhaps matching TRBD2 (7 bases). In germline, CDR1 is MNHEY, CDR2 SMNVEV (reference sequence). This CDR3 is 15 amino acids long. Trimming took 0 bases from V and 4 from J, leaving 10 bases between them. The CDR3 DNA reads TGTGCCAGCAGTTTATCGGGGGGGCGGTACAATGAGCAGTTCTTC. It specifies CASSLSGGRYNEQFF.

The CDR3 nucleotides are TGTGCCAGTAGCCAAGCGGGCAGGGGGCTTGGCTACACCTTC. Translating it yields CASSQAGRGLGYTF. The chain employs TRBV19 and TRBJ1-2; 8 nucleotides agree with TRBD1. Germline values: CDR1 LNHDA, CDR2 SQIVND (reference sequence). The V segment lost 6 bases and the J segment 7 bases; nucleotides outside the gene matches: 10. The length of the CDR3 is 14 residues. Looking up the rest from reference TRBV19 and TRBJ1-2 gives the full variable domain: DGGITQSPKYLFRKEGQNVTLSCEQNLNHDAMYWYRQDPGQGLRLIYYSQIVNDFQKGDIAEGYSVSREKKESFPLTVTSAQKNPTAFYLCASSQAGRGLGYTFGSGTRLTVV.

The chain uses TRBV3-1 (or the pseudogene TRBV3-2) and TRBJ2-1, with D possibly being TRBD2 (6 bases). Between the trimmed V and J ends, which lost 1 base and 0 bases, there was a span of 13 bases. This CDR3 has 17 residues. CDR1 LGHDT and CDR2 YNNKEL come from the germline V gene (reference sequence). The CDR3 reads CASSQGASVSSYNEQFF. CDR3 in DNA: TGTGCCAGCAGCCAAGGGGCTAGCGTGAGCTCCTACAATGAGCAGTTCTTC.

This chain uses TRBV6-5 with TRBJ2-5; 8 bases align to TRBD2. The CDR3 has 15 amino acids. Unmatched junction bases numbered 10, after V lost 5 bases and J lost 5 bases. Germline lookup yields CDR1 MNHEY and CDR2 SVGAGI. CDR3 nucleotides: TGTGCCAGCAGTAAACCCGTAGCGGGAAGCGAGACCCAGTACTTC. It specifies CASSKPVAGSETQYF.